This T cell receptor (beta chain) was observed in a study of T cell responses to AZD1222 COVID-19 vaccine. Clones were read by immunoSEQ multiplex PCR, and TCRdb kept only the in-frame ones, dropping some. In the table there are 95,000 to 100,000 clones, around 87% of which are singletons. Germline assignment: CDR1 MNHEY and CDR2 SMNVEV (reference sequence). With 6 bases clipped from V and 2 bases from J, the junction kept 7 bases outside the gene matches. The length of the CDR3 is 16 residues. The sample was peripheral blood, taken 28 days after the second AZD1222 dose. V gene TRBV27 combines with J gene TRBJ2-3; 11 positions agree with TRBD2. The source is an adult who received the AZD1222 COVID-19 vaccine. DNA of the CDR3: TGTGCCAGCAGCTATAGCGGGAGGGGATTCACAGATACGCAGTATTTT. It is translated as CASSYSGRGFTDTQYF.